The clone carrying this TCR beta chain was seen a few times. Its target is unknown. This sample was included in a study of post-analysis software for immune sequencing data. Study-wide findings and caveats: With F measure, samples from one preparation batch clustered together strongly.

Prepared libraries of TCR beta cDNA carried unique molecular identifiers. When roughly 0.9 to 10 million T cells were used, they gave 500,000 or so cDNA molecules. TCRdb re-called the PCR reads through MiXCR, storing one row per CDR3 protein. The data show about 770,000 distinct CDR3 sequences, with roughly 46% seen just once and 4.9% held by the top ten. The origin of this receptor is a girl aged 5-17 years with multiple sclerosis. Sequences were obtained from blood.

CDR3 loop: CASTRRSYEQYF. CDR3 bases: TGTGCCAGCACTCGACGGAGCTACGAGCAGTACTTC. The rearrangement joins TRBV3-1 to TRBJ2-7; no definite D call. From germline, CDR1 is LGHDT and CDR2 YNNKEL (reference sequence). The CDR3 contains 12 residues. V was trimmed by 7 bases and J by 3 bases, leaving 10 bases between them.